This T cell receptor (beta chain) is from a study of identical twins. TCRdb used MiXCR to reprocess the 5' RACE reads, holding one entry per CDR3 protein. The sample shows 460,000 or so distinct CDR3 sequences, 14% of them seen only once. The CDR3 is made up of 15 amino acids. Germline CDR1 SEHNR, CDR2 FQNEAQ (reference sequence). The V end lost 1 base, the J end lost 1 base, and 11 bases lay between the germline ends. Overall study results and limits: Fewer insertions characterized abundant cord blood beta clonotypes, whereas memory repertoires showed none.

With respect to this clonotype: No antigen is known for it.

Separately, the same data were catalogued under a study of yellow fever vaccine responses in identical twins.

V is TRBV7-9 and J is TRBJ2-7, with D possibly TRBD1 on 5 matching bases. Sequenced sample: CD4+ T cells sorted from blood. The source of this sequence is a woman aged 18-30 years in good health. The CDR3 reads CASSLGAGKSYEQYF. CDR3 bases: TGTGCCAGCAGCTTAGGGGCAGGGAAGTCCTACGAGCAGTACTTC.